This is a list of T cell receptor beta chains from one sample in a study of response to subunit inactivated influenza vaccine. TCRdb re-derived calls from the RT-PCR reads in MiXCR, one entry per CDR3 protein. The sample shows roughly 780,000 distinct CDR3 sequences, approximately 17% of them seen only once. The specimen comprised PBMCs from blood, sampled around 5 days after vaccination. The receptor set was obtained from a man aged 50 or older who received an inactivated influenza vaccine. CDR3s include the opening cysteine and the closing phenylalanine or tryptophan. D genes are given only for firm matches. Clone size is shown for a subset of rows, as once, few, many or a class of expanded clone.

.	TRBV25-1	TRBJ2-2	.	CASSVLGGELFF	TGTGCCAGCAGTGTACTCGGCGGGGAGCTGTTTTTT
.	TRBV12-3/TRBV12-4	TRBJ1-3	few	CASRLAGALSGNTIYF	TGTGCCAGCAGACTCGCAGGGGCTCTCTCTGGAAACACCATATATTTT
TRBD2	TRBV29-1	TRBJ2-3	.	CSVEVAGDNTDTQYF	TGCAGCGTTGAGGTAGCGGGGGATAACACAGATACGCAGTATTTT
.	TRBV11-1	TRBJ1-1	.	CASSFRGGRFTEAFF	TGTGCCAGCAGCTTTCGTGGGGGGCGGTTCACTGAAGCTTTCTTT
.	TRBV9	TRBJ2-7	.	CASSVGQRSYEQYF	TGTGCCAGCAGCGTAGGACAGCGCTCCTACGAGCAGTACTTC
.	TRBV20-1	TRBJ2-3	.	CSASRQPRDTQYF	TGCAGTGCTAGCAGGCAGCCCCGAGATACGCAGTATTTT
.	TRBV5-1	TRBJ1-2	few	CASSEGTGGRGTF	TGCGCCAGCAGCGAAGGGACGGGAGGCCGTGGCACCTTC
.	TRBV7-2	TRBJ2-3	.	CASSSLDGLADTQYF	TGTGCCAGCAGCTCCCTCGATGGTTTGGCAGATACGCAGTATTTT
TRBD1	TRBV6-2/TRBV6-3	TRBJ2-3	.	CASTLGGVITDTQYF	TGTGCCAGCACCCTAGGGGGCGTCATCACAGATACGCAGTATTTT
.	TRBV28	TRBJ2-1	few	CASSGRLDEQFF	TGTGCCAGCAGTGGCCGTTTGGATGAGCAGTTCTTC
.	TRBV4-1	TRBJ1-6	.	CASSQDGTSPLHF	TGCGCCAGCAGCCAAGATGGGACATCACCCCTCCACTTT
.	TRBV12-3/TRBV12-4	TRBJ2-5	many	CASSLRETQYF	TGTGCCAGCAGCTTGAGGGAGACCCAGTACTTC
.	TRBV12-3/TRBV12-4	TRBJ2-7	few	CASSFGLPTRYEQYF	TGTGCCAGCAGTTTTGGCCTCCCGACCCGGTACGAGCAGTACTTC
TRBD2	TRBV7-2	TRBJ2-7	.	CASRRLAGLDYYEQYF	TGTGCCAGCAGACGACTAGCGGGGCTTGACTACTACGAGCAGTACTTC
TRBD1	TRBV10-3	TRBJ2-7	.	CAISESKGAADEQYF	TGTGCCATCAGTGAGTCGAAGGGGGCGGCGGACGAGCAGTACTTC
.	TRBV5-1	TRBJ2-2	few	CASSPPVGRAGETGELFF	TGCGCCAGCAGCCCCCCGGTGGGCAGGGCCGGAGAGACCGGGGAGCTGTTTTTT
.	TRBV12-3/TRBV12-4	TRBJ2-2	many	CASSFRAGTGELFF	TGTGCCAGCAGTTTTCGGGCGGGCACCGGGGAGCTGTTTTTT
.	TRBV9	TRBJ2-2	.	CASSVRAGTGELFF	TGTGCCAGCAGCGTGCGGGCGGGTACCGGGGAGCTGTTTTTT
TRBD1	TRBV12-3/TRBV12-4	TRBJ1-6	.	CASKDRVTYNSPLHF	TGTGCCAGCAAAGACAGGGTTACATATAATTCACCCCTCCACTTT
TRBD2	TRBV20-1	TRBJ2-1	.	CSARGLAGGPAYNEQFF	TGCAGTGCTAGGGGGCTAGCGGGAGGGCCGGCCTACAATGAGCAGTTCTTC
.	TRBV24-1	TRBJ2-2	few	CATSDAYRGELFF	TGTGCCACCAGTGACGCGTATCGCGGGGAGCTGTTTTTT
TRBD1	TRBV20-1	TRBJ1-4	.	CSARPGQGVKLFF	TGCAGTGCTAGACCCGGACAGGGAGTCAAACTGTTTTTT
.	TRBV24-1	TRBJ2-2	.	CATFFAGELFF	TGTGCCACCTTTTTTGCCGGGGAGCTGTTTTTT